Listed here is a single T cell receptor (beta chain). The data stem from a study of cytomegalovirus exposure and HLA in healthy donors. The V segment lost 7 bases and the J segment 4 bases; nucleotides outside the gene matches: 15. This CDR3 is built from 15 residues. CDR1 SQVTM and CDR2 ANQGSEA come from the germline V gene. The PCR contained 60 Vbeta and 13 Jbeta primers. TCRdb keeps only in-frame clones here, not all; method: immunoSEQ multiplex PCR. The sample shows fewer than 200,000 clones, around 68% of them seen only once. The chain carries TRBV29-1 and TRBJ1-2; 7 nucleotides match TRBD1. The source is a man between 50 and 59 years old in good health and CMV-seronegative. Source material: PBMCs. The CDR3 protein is CSAVLPGTVRYGYTF. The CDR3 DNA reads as TGCAGCGCTGTCTTGCCGGGGACAGTTCGCTATGGCTACACCTTC.